What follows are 9 T cell receptor beta chains derived from one specimen sequenced in a study of shared clonotypes between healthy human individuals. The naive CD8 fraction comprised CD45RO-negative cells positively selected for CCR7 and excluded terminally differentiated effector memory CD45RA+ cells. Measured with immunoSEQ multiplex PCR; TCRdb has only the in-frame clones, and not every one. The sample comprises about 2 million clones, approximately 94% of which are singletons, and 1.1% rests with the top ten. The sequencing input was naive CD8+ T cells sorted from blood. The receptors shown here come from a man aged 18 to 29 in good health.

This rearrangement joins TRBV13 to TRBJ2-2; TRBD2 agrees at 8 bases. V lost 3 bases, J lost 3 bases, and 0 bases stayed unmatched. Germline assignment: CDR1 PRHDT and CDR2 FYEKMQ (reference sequence). There are 14 residues in the CDR3. CDR3 sequence reads: CASSFGGDTGELFF. DNA for the CDR3: TGTGCCAGCAGCTTCGGGGGGGACACCGGGGAGCTGTTTTTT. Variable domain in full (rest from reference TRBV13 and TRBJ2-2): AAGVIQSPRHLIKEKRETATLKCYPIPRHDTVYWYQQGPGQDPQFLISFYEKMQSDKGSIPDRFSAQQFSDYHSELNMSSLELGDSALYFCASSFGGDTGELFFGEGSRLTVL.

The chain joins TRBV27 to TRBJ2-7; 10 bases align to TRBD2. This CDR3 spans 14 amino acids. V lost 5 bases and J lost 3; bases outside the gene matches: 4. From germline, CDR1 is MNHEY and CDR2 SMNVEV (reference sequence). The CDR3 protein is CASSRGLALYEQYF. CDR3 coding DNA: TGTGCCAGCAGTAGGGGACTAGCGCTCTACGAGCAGTACTTC.

The rearrangement joins TRBV4-1 to TRBJ2-7; 11 bases line up with TRBD1. V lost 0 bases, J lost 5 bases, and 3 bases stayed unmatched. Germline CDR1 MGHRA, CDR2 YSYEKL. This CDR3 has 15 amino acids. The CDR3 protein is CASSQDRTGGNEQYF. In nucleotides, the CDR3 is TGCGCCAGCAGCCAAGATAGGACAGGGGGCAACGAGCAGTACTTC.

The table lists this clone with a count of one. J is TRBJ1-5 and V is TRBV6-1; weak D call: TRBD1 (6 bases). In germline, CDR1 is MNHNS, CDR2 SASEGT. The CDR3 spans 14 residues. V was trimmed by 2 bases and J by 5 bases, leaving 10 bases between them. CDR3 nucleotides: TGTGCCAGCAGTGAAACAGGGTCGGATCAGCCCCAGCATTTT. Amino acids: CASSETGSDQPQHF.

The rearrangement joins TRBV11-2 to TRBJ1-2; D gene ambiguous. Germline V gene lookup returns CDR1 SGHAT and CDR2 FQNNGV. V dropped 4 bases and J dropped 7 bases, with 7 bases sitting between them. The CDR3 loop spans 11 amino acids. The CDR3 here is CASSSPLGYTF. The CDR3 bases are TGTGCCAGCAGCTCCCCCCTTGGCTACACCTTC.

The rearrangement joins TRBV7-9 to TRBJ2-3; D not certain. Trimming removed 5 bases from V and 6 bases from J, with 21 bases in between. CDR3 length: 16 amino acids. The V gene's germline CDR1 is SEHNR and CDR2 FQNEAQ (reference sequence). The CDR3 nucleotides are TGTGCCAGCAGCCCCCCACAATCCGGTTCCAGGGATACGCAGTATTTT. Protein: CASSPPQSGSRDTQYF.

This chain links TRBV29-1 with TRBJ2-4, with 10 bases that match TRBD1. The CDR3 is 18 amino acids. Per the germline V gene, CDR1 is SQVTM and CDR2 is ANQGSEA. Trimming took 4 bases from V and 0 from J; bases not matched to a gene: 12. The CDR3 sequence: CSVGGGQGERLAKNIQYF. For the CDR3, the DNA is TGCAGCGTTGGCGGCGGACAGGGGGAACGTTTAGCCAAAAACATTCAGTACTTC.

The rearrangement joins TRBV5-6 to TRBJ2-1; either TRBD1 or TRBD2 may fit D (6 bases each). This CDR3 is 15 amino acids long. CDR1 is SGHDT and CDR2 is YYEEEE in the germline V gene. V was clipped by 6 bases and J by 3 bases, with 16 bases between them. The CDR3 DNA reads TGTGCCAGCACCTCCCGGGGGCAGGGCTACAATGAGCAGTTCTTC. This codes for CASTSRGQGYNEQFF.

The chain recombines TRBV15 with TRBJ2-7; 7 bases match TRBD1. Trimming cost V 5 bases and J 1 base; bases outside gene matches: 11. CDR1 and CDR2 from the germline V gene are LNHNV and YYDKDF (reference sequence). The CDR3 consists of 16 residues. The CDR3 DNA reads TGTGCCACCAGCGGCTCTACAGGGGTCTTATCCTACGAGCAGTACTTC. Translating it yields CATSGSTGVLSYEQYF.